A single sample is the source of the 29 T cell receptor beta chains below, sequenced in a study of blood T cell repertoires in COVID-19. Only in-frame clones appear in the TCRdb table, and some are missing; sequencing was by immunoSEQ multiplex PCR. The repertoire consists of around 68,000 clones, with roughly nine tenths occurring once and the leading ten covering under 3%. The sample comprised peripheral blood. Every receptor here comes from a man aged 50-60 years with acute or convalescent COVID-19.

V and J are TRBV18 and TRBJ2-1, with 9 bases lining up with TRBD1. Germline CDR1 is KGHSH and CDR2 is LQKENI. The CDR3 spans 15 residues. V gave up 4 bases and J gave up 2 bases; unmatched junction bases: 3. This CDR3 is CASSHRTGAYNEQFF. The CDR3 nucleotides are TGTGCCAGCTCACACAGGACAGGGGCCTACAATGAGCAGTTCTTC.

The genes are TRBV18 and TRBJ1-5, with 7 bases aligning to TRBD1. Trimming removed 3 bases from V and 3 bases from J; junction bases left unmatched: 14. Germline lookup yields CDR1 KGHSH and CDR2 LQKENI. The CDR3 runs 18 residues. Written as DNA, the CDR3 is TGTGCCAGCTCACCGCAACCAGGGACAGCCGGATACAATCAGCCCCAGCATTTT. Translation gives CASSPQPGTAGYNQPQHF. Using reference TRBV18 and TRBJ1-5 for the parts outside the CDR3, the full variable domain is NAGVMQNPRHLVRRRGQEARLRCSPMKGHSHVYWYRQLPEEGLKFMVYLQKENIIDESGMPKERFSAEFPKEGPSILRIQQVVRGDSAAYFCASSPQPGTAGYNQPQHFGDGTRLSIL.

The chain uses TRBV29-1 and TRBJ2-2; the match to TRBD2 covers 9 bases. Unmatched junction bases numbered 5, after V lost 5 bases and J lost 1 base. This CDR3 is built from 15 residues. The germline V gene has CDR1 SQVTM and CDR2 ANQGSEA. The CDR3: CSVQRLAENTGELFF. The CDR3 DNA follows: TGCAGCGTTCAGAGACTAGCGGAGAACACCGGGGAGCTGTTTTTT.

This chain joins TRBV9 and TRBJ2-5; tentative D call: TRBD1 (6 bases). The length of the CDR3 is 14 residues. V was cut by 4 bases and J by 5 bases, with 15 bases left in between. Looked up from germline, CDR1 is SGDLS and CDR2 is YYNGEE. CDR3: CASSPGWGRETQYF. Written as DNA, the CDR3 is TGTGCCAGCAGCCCCGGTTGGGGGCGGGAGACCCAGTACTTC.

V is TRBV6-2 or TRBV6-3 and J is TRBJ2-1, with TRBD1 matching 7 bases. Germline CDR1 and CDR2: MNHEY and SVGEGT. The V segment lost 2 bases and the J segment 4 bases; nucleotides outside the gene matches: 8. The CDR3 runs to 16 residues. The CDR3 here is CASSYGWGTEYNEQFF. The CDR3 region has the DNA TGTGCCAGCAGTTACGGTTGGGGGACAGAGTACAATGAGCAGTTCTTC.

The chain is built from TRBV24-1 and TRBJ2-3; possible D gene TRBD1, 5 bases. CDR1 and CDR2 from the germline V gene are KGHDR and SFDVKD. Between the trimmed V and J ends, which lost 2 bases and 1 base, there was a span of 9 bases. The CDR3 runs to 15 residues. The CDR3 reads CATSDSQGGTDTQYF. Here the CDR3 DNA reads TGTGCCACCAGTGATTCCCAGGGCGGCACAGATACGCAGTATTTT.

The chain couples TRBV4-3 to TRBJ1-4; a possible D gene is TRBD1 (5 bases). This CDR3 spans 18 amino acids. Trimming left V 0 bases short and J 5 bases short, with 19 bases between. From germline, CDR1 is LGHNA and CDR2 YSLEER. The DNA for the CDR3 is TGCGCCAGCAGCCAAGACATTATTGGCGGGGGGGGGAATGAAAAACTGTTTTTT. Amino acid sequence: CASSQDIIGGGGNEKLFF.

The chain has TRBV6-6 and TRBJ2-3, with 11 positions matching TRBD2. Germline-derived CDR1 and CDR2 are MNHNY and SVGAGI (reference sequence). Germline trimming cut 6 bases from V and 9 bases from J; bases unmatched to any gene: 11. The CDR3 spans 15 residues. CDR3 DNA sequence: TGTGCCAGCAGACCGGGACTAGCGGCATCCAGGACGCAGTATTTT. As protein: CASRPGLAASRTQYF.

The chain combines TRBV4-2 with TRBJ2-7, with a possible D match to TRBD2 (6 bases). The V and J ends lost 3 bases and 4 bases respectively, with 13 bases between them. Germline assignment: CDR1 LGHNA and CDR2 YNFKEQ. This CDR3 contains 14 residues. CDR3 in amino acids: CASSQEGPRYEQYF. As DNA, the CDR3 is TGTGCCAGCAGCCAGGAGGGACCGAGGTACGAGCAGTACTTC.

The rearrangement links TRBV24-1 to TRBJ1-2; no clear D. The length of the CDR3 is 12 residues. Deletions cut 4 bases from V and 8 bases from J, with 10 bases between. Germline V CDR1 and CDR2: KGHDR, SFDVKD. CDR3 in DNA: TGTGCCACCAGTGAGCCGGGGAGAGGCTACACCTTC. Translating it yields CATSEPGRGYTF.

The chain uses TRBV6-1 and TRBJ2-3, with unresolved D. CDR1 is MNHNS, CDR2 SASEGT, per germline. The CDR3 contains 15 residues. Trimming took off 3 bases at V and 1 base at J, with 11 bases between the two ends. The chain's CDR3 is CASSDGFGRTDTQYF. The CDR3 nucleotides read TGTGCCAGCAGTGACGGATTTGGGCGCACAGATACGCAGTATTTT.

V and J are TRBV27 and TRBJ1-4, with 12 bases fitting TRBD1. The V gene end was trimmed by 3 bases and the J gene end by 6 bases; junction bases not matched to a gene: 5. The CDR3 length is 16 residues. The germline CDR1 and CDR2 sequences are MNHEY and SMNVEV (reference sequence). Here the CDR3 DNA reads TGTGCCAGCAGTTTTGGGGACAGGGGGCGTGATGAAAAACTGTTTTTT. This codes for CASSFGDRGRDEKLFF.

The chain's CDR3 is CAIRQGAENTEAFF. Here the CDR3 DNA reads TGTGCCATCAGGCAGGGGGCGGAAAACACTGAAGCTTTCTTT. V usage is TRBV10-3 and J usage is TRBJ1-1, with 8 bases matching TRBD1. V shed 6 bases and J 2 bases; nucleotides not matched to a gene: 5. The CDR3 runs to 14 residues. Germline V gene lookup returns CDR1 ENHRY and CDR2 SYGVKD.

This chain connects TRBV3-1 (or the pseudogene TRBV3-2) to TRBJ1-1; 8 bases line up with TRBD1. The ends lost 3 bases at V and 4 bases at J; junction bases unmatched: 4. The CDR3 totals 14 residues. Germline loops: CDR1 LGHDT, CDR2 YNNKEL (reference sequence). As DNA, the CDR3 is TGTGCCAGCAGCCAGGAAACAGGGGGCACTGAAGCTTTCTTT. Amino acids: CASSQETGGTEAFF.

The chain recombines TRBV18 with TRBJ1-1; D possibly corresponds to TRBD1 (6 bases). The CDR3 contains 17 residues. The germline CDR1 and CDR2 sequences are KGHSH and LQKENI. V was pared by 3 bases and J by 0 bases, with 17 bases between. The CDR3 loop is CASSPSGGARMNTEAFF. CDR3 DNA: TGTGCCAGCTCACCCTCGGGGGGGGCGCGGATGAACACTGAAGCTTTCTTT. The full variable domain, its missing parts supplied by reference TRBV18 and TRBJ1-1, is NAGVMQNPRHLVRRRGQEARLRCSPMKGHSHVYWYRQLPEEGLKFMVYLQKENIIDESGMPKERFSAEFPKEGPSILRIQQVVRGDSAAYFCASSPSGGARMNTEAFFGQGTRLTVV.

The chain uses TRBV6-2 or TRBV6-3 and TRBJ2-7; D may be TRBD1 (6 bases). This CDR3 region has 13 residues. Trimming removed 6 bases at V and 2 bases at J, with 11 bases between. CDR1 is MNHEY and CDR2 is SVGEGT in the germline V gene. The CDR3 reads CASSSPGAYEQYV. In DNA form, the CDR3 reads TGTGCCAGCAGCAGCCCAGGGGCCTACGAGCAGTACGTC.

The CDR3: CASSNSRTSGYNEQFF. The CDR3, as DNA: TGTGCCAGCAGCAATTCGCGGACTAGCGGTTACAATGAGCAGTTCTTC. This sequence joins TRBV11-2 and TRBJ2-1, with 10 bases that match TRBD2. Trimming took 5 bases from V and 4 from J; bases not matched to a gene: 8. Germline CDR1 is SGHAT and CDR2 is FQNNGV. CDR3 length: 16 amino acids.

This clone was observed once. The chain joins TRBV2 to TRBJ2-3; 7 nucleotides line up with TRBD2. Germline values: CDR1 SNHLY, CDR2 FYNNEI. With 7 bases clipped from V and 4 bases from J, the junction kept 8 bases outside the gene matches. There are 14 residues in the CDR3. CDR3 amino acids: CASIRGRGPDTQYF. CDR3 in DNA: TGTGCCAGCATTCGAGGGAGGGGCCCAGATACGCAGTATTTT.

The CDR3 loop is CASSPFRGGWDSPLHF. CDR3 DNA sequence: TGTGCCAGCAGCCCCTTCAGGGGAGGGTGGGATTCACCCCTCCACTTT. The chain carries TRBV7-9 and TRBJ1-6; tentatively, D is TRBD1 (6 bases). CDR3 length equals 16 residues. V lost 5 bases to trimming and J lost 8 bases, with 19 bases between them. Germline values: CDR1 SEHNR, CDR2 FQNEAQ (reference sequence).

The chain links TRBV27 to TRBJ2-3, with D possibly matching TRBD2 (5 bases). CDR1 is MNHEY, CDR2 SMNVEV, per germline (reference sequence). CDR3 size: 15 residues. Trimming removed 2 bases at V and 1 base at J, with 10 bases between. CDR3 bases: TGTGCCAGCAGTTTAGGTGGGAGTGGCACAGATACGCAGTATTTT. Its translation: CASSLGGSGTDTQYF.

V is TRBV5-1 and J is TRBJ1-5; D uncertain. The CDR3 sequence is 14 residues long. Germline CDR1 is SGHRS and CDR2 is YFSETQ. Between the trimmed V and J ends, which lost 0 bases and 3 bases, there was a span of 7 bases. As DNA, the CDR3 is TGCGCCAGCAGCTTGGCGCCAGACAATCAGCCCCAGCATTTT. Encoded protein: CASSLAPDNQPQHF.

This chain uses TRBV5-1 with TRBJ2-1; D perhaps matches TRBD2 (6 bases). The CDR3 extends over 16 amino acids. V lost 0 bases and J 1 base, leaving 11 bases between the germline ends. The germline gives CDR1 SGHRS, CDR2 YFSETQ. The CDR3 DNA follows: TGCGCCAGCAGCTTGGGTGCTAGCGAGTCCTACAATGAGCAGTTCTTC. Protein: CASSLGASESYNEQFF.

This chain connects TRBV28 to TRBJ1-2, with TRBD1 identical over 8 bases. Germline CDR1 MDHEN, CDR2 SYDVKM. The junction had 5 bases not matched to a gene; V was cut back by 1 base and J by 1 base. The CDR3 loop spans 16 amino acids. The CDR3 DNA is TGTGCCAGCAGTTTATCGCAGGGGGCGGGTAACTATGGCTACACCTTC. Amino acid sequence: CASSLSQGAGNYGYTF.

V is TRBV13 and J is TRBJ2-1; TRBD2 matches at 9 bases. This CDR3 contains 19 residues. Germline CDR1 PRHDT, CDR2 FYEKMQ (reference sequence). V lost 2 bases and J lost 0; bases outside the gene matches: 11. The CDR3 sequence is CASSLSWGLAGRSYNEQFF. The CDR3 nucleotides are TGTGCCAGCAGCTTAAGTTGGGGCCTAGCGGGACGCTCCTACAATGAGCAGTTCTTC.

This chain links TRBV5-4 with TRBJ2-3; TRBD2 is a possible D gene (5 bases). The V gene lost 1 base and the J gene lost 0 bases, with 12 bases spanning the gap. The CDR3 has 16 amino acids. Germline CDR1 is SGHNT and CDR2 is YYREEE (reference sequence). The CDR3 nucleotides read TGTGCCAGCAGCTTGCCCCTTAGCGCTAGCACAGATACGCAGTATTTT. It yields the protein CASSLPLSASTDTQYF.

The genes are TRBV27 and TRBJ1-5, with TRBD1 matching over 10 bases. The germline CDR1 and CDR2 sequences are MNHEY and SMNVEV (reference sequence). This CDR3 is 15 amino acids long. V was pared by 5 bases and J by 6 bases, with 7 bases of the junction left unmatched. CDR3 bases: TGTGCCAGCAGTGGGTCCGGGACAGGGGCTCAGCCCCAGCATTTT. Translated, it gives CASSGSGTGAQPQHF.

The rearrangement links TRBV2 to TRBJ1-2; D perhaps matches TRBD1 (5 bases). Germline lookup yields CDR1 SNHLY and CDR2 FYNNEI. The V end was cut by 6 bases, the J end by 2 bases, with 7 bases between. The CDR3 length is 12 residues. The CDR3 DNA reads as TGTGCCAGCAGGAACAGGAACTATGGCTACACCTTC. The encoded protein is CASRNRNYGYTF.

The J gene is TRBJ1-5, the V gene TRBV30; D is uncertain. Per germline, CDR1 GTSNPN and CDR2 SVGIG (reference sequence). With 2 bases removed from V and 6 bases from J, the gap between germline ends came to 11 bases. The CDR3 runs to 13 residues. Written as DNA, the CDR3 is TGTGCCTGGAGTCATAGCGACTCTCAGCCCCAGCATTTT. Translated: CAWSHSDSQPQHF.

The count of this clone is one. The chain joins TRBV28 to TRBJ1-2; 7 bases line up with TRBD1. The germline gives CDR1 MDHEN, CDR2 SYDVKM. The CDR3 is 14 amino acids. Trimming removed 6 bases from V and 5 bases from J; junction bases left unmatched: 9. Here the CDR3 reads CASRIRGQIYGYTF. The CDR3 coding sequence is TGTGCCAGCAGGATAAGGGGACAGATTTATGGCTACACCTTC.